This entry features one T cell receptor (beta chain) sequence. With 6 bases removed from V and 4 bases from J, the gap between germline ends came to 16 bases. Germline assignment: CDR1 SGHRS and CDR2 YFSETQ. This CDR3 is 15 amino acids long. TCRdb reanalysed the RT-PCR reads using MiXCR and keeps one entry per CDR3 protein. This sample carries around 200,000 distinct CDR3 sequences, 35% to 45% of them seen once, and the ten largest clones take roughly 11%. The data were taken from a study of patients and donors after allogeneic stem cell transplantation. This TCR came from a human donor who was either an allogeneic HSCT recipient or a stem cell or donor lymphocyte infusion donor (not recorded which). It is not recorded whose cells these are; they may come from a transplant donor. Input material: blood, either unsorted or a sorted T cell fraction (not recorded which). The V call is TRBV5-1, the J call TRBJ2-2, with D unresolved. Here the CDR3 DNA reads TGCGCCAGCACTGTCGGGCCTGTGGGCACCGGGGAGCTGTTTTTT. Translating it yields CASTVGPVGTGELFF. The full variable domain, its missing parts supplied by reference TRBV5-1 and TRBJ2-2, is KAGVTQTPRYLIKTRGQQVTLSCSPISGHRSVSWYQQTPGQGLQFLFEYFSETQRNKGNFPGRFSGRQFSNSRSEMNVSTLELGDSALYLCASTVGPVGTGELFFGEGSRLTVL.